This TCR beta chain was retrieved from a study of CD8 T cells in ankylosing spondylitis. Findings and caveats of the study: Blood of patients with ankylosing spondylitis appeared to be characterized by a TCR beta motif of seven or eight highly homologous variants. Researchers reportedly found disease-linked clones significantly enriched in matched ankylosing spondylitis synovial fluid.

CDR3 size: 18 residues. Germline CDR1 is SGDLS and CDR2 is YYNGEE. After removal of 4 bases from V and 6 bases from J, the junction contained 17 bases not matched to a gene. Libraries of TCR beta came from quantitative 5'-RACE with molecular barcodes. Via MiXCR, TCRdb re-called the 5' RACE reads, giving one row per CDR3 protein. The sample has about 39,000 distinct CDR3 sequences, 2.5% to 3.5% seen once. Concerning this clonotype: Its target is not known.

The chain combines TRBV9 with TRBJ1-2; TRBD1 aligns across 11 bases. The TCR comes from a male donor with ankylosing spondylitis or in good health (not recorded which). The sample was blood, either unsorted or a sorted T cell fraction (not recorded which). The CDR3 sequence is CASSRTPNGPGQGDGYTF. CDR3 DNA sequence: TGTGCCAGCAGCCGAACACCGAACGGACCGGGACAGGGGGATGGCTACACCTTC.